These 2 T cell receptor beta chains were all obtained from the same sample, sequenced in a study. TCRdb reprocessed the 5' RACE reads with MiXCR, giving one entry per CDR3 protein. The sample comprises roughly 40,000 distinct CDR3 sequences, under 20% of which are singletons, and around 2.8% rests with the top ten. Material: naive CD4+ T cells sorted from a lymph node. Subset indicated: naive CD4+ T cells, CD4+CD45RA+CD25-. Source of these receptors: a female donor with breast cancer.

This clonotype has a handful of counts. The chain recombines TRBV5-1 with TRBJ2-7; 8 bases are shared with TRBD2. The trim removed 2 bases at V and 2 bases at J, leaving 3 bases unmatched. The germline gives CDR1 SGHRS, CDR2 YFSETQ. The CDR3 has 14 amino acids. CDR3 DNA: TGCGCCAGCAGCTTCCAAGCGGGGGCCTACGAGCAGTACTTC. Translated, it gives CASSFQAGAYEQYF. Looking up the rest from reference TRBV5-1 and TRBJ2-7 gives the full variable domain: KAGVTQTPRYLIKTRGQQVTLSCSPISGHRSVSWYQQTPGQGLQFLFEYFSETQRNKGNFPGRFSGRQFSNSRSEMNVSTLELGDSALYLCASSFQAGAYEQYFGPGTRLTVT.

This clonotype turned up a few times. The rearrangement joins TRBV7-2 to TRBJ2-7; D is ambiguous. This CDR3 has 15 amino acids. The germline gives CDR1 SGHTA, CDR2 FQGNSA. V was clipped by 3 bases and J by 6 bases, with 18 bases between them. The DNA for the CDR3 is TGTGCCAGCAGCTTTGAAGCGTCCCTACGGAGCGAGCAGTACTTC. It yields the protein CASSFEASLRSEQYF.